These 23 T cell receptor beta chains originate from one sample sequenced in a study of T cell changes during pregnancy in multiple sclerosis. Sequencing was performed with immunoSEQ multiplex PCR; in TCRdb, only in-frame clones are kept and a portion is missing. The sample carries about 69,000 clones, approximately 92% recorded once. This sample comprised peripheral blood, obtained in the third trimester of pregnancy. The origin of the receptors is a female donor in good health, enrolled as a control in a pregnancy study.

V gene TRBV19 combines with J gene TRBJ1-2; TRBD1 might be the D (5 bases). Germline CDR1 LNHDA, CDR2 SQIVND (reference sequence). Trimming shortened V by 7 bases and J by 8 bases, and 11 bases separated the two germline ends. The CDR3 has 11 residues. CDR3 DNA: TGTGCCAGTAATGGGGCGCGAGGCTACACCTTC. As protein: CASNGARGYTF.

The chain couples TRBV15 to TRBJ1-3; no reliable D call. The CDR3 loop spans 16 amino acids. Germline V lookup: CDR1 LNHNV, CDR2 YYDKDF (reference sequence). V was clipped by 1 base and J by 1 base, with 11 bases between them. The DNA for the CDR3 is TGTGCCACCAGCAGAGTTTGGGGAGGATCTGGAAACACCATATATTTT. This translates into CATSRVWGGSGNTIYF.

V usage is TRBV2 and J usage is TRBJ1-6, with 9 bases matching TRBD1. Germline V gene lookup returns CDR1 SNHLY and CDR2 FYNNEI. V trimming: 6 bases; J trimming: 6 bases; junction bases outside the gene matches: 6. This CDR3 has 15 amino acids. CDR3 nucleotides: TGTGCCAGCAGCCCACAGGGGGCCCTTAATTCACCCCTCCACTTT. Amino acids: CASSPQGALNSPLHF.

The V gene is TRBV5-1, the J gene TRBJ1-3; 7 positions agree with TRBD1. V trimming: 0 bases; J trimming: 0 bases; junction bases outside the gene matches: 12. Germline values: CDR1 SGHRS, CDR2 YFSETQ. CDR3 length: 19 amino acids. The DNA of the CDR3 is TGCGCCAGCAGCTTGGACCTCAACAGGGGTGTTCGCTCTGGAAACACCATATATTTT. Amino acids: CASSLDLNRGVRSGNTIYF.

The chain joins TRBV5-6 to TRBJ2-1; unclear D gene. Trimming pared 0 bases from V and 8 bases from J, leaving 9 bases between. This CDR3 contains 13 residues. In germline, CDR1 is SGHDT, CDR2 YYEEEE. The CDR3 region is CASSLGPGYEQFF. CDR3 DNA sequence: TGTGCCAGCAGCTTGGGCCCGGGTTATGAGCAGTTCTTC. The full variable domain, completed using reference TRBV5-6 and TRBJ2-1, is DAGVTQSPTHLIKTRGQQVTLRCSPKSGHDTVSWYQQALGQGPQFIFQYYEEEERQRGNFPDRFSGHQFPNYSSELNVNALLLGDSALYLCASSLGPGYEQFFGPGTRLTVL.

CDR3 amino acids: CASSSGQGAYEQYF. The DNA for the CDR3 is TGTGCCAGTAGTTCGGGACAGGGGGCATACGAGCAGTACTTC. The V and J genes are TRBV19 and TRBJ2-7; 12 bases agree with TRBD1. The germline V gene has CDR1 LNHDA and CDR2 SQIVND (reference sequence). Unmatched junction bases numbered 3, after V lost 5 bases and J lost 4 bases. The CDR3 length is 14 residues.

The rearrangement links TRBV2 to TRBJ2-1; 7 bases agree with TRBD1. Germline V CDR1 and CDR2: SNHLY, FYNNEI. V shed 6 bases, J shed 5 bases, and the junction held 7 bases outside the gene matches. This CDR3 contains 14 residues. The CDR3 nucleotides are TGTGCCAGCAGCCGACTCACAGGGGACAATGAGCAGTTCTTC. It translates to CASSRLTGDNEQFF.

The chain recombines TRBV19 with TRBJ1-5; a possible D gene is TRBD1 (5 bases). CDR3 length equals 17 residues. V was trimmed by 5 bases and J by 6 bases, leaving 23 bases between them. Germline CDR1 is LNHDA and CDR2 is SQIVND (reference sequence). The CDR3 DNA sequence: TGTGCCAGTAGTCCGCTAACGTTCCTTTGGGGCGGTCAGCCCCAGCATTTT. This sequence encodes CASSPLTFLWGGQPQHF.

J is TRBJ1-2 and V is TRBV4-1; D is perhaps TRBD1 (6 bases). This CDR3 comprises 14 residues. The germline CDR1 and CDR2 sequences are MGHRA and YSYEKL. With 8 bases removed from V and 4 bases from J, the gap between germline ends came to 17 bases. The CDR3 here is CASRPPGAIYGYTF. The CDR3 coding sequence is TGCGCCAGCCGGCCGCCAGGGGCGATCTATGGCTACACCTTC.

CDR3 residues: CASSLGQGAHHEQYF. The CDR3 coding sequence is TGCGCCAGCAGCTTGGGACAGGGGGCCCACCACGAGCAGTACTTC. J is TRBJ2-7 and V is TRBV5-1, with 10 bases matching TRBD1. The CDR3 covers 15 residues. Germline assignment: CDR1 SGHRS and CDR2 YFSETQ. V lost 0 bases to trimming and J lost 5 bases; unmatched junction nucleotides: 5.

DNA of the CDR3: TGTGCCTGGAGTCGGGATACTTGGACTGAAGCTTTCTTT. This codes for CAWSRDTWTEAFF. The chain couples TRBV30 to TRBJ1-1; D is unresolved. Per the germline V gene, CDR1 is GTSNPN and CDR2 is SVGIG (reference sequence). Between the trimmed V and J ends, which lost 2 bases and 5 bases, there was a span of 12 bases. The CDR3 sequence is 13 residues long.

The chain links TRBV18 to TRBJ2-2, with D tentatively TRBD1 (5 bases). Trimming removed 3 bases from V and 4 bases from J, with 12 bases in between. The CDR3 sequence is 15 residues long. The germline V gene encodes CDR1 KGHSH and CDR2 LQKENI. CDR3 sequence (DNA): TGTGCCAGCTCACCGTTACCGGACATCACCGGGGAGCTGTTTTTT. Translation gives CASSPLPDITGELFF.

This chain links TRBV11-3 with TRBJ2-1, with 9 bases identical to TRBD1. CDR3 length: 18 residues. In germline, CDR1 is SGHNT, CDR2 YENEEA. J was trimmed by 7 bases and V by 0 bases; bases with no gene match: 13. CDR3 residues: CASSLDGYGTGTENEQFF. In DNA, the CDR3 is TGTGCCAGCAGCTTAGATGGTTACGGGACAGGGACGGAAAATGAGCAGTTCTTC.

J is TRBJ2-1 and V is TRBV7-3; TRBD1 agrees at 7 bases. The CDR3 covers 15 residues. The J segment lost 1 base and the V segment lost 5 bases, leaving 5 bases of the junction unmatched. CDR1 is SGHTA and CDR2 is FQGTGA in the germline V gene. CDR3 sequence reads: CASSRGQASYNEQFF. The CDR3 coding sequence is TGTGCCAGCAGCCGAGGACAGGCGTCCTACAATGAGCAGTTCTTC. Full variable domain (outside the CDR3, taken from reference TRBV7-3 and TRBJ2-1): GAGVSQTPSNKVTEKGKYVELRCDPISGHTALYWYRQSLGQGPEFLIYFQGTGAADDSGLPNDRFFAVRPEGSVSTLKIQRTERGDSAVYLCASSRGQASYNEQFFGPGTRLTVL.

This clone was seen only a few times. The J gene is TRBJ1-6, the V gene TRBV5-4; 9 nucleotides align to TRBD1. This CDR3 spans 15 amino acids. CDR1 is SGHNT and CDR2 is YYREEE in the germline V gene (reference sequence). The J segment lost 10 bases and the V segment lost 4 bases, leaving 9 bases of the junction unmatched. The CDR3 coding sequence is TGTGCCAGCAGCCCGCCGGGACAGGGAATGTCACCCCTCCACTTT. Translated, it gives CASSPPGQGMSPLHF.

V usage is TRBV7-6 and J usage is TRBJ2-7; 10 bases align to TRBD1. V lost 1 base and J lost 5; bases outside the gene matches: 11. The CDR3 extends over 17 amino acids. Germline V gives CDR1 SGHVS, CDR2 FNYEAQ. The CDR3, as DNA: TGTGCCAGCAGCTTAGTCCCCCATATGACAGGGGGCCACGAGCAGTACTTC. This codes for CASSLVPHMTGGHEQYF.

The rearrangement links TRBV6-5 to TRBJ1-2; 8 nucleotides line up with TRBD1. In germline, CDR1 is MNHEY, CDR2 SVGAGI. There are 14 residues in the CDR3. The trim removed 2 bases at V and 5 bases at J, leaving 4 bases unmatched. DNA for the CDR3: TGTGCCAGCAGTTACGGACAGGGCTTTTATGGCTACACCTTC. It is translated as CASSYGQGFYGYTF.

The chain employs TRBV10-1 and TRBJ2-2; TRBD1 agrees at 7 bases. Germline CDR1 WNHNN, CDR2 SYGVQD (reference sequence). With V trimmed by 5 bases and J by 5 bases, 14 bases remained unmatched. CDR3 length equals 17 residues. The CDR3 spells CASSPGQALGKTGELFF. CDR3 coding DNA: TGCGCCAGCAGTCCCGGACAGGCCCTGGGGAAAACCGGGGAGCTGTTTTTT.

The chain joins TRBV5-1 to TRBJ2-1, with 12 bases aligning to TRBD1. The ends lost 2 bases at V and 9 bases at J; junction bases unmatched: 6. Germline V gene lookup returns CDR1 SGHRS and CDR2 YFSETQ. CDR3 length: 15 amino acids. The CDR3 is CASSLGGQGAGEQFF. CDR3 DNA: TGCGCCAGCAGCTTAGGGGGACAGGGGGCCGGTGAGCAGTTCTTC.

The chain combines TRBV7-2 with TRBJ1-1, with D perhaps matching TRBD1 (6 bases). Germline CDR1 SGHTA, CDR2 FQGNSA. The CDR3 consists of 16 residues. Trimming removed 5 bases at V and 1 base at J, with 17 bases between. CDR3 sequence reads: CASSIQGGQTNTEAFF. DNA of the CDR3: TGTGCCAGCAGCATCCAAGGGGGACAAACGAACACTGAAGCTTTCTTT. Full variable domain (rest looked up from reference TRBV7-2 and TRBJ1-1): GAGVSQSPSNKVTEKGKDVELRCDPISGHTALYWYRQSLGQGLEFLIYFQGNSAPDKSGLPSDRFSAERTGGSVSTLTIQRTQQEDSAVYLCASSIQGGQTNTEAFFGQGTRLTVV.

This chain joins TRBV19 and TRBJ1-1; TRBD1 is a possible D gene (6 bases). This CDR3 contains 13 residues. CDR1 and CDR2 (germline): LNHDA, SQIVND (reference sequence). The germline V and J ends were trimmed by 6 bases and 5 bases, with 13 bases remaining between them. CDR3 loop: CASRQARGTEAFF. The CDR3, as DNA: TGTGCCAGTAGGCAAGCCAGGGGTACTGAAGCTTTCTTT.

The chain recombines TRBV18 with TRBJ2-7; 7 bases agree with TRBD1. Germline-derived CDR1 and CDR2 are KGHSH and LQKENI. The CDR3 is made up of 15 amino acids. J lost 3 bases, V lost 0 bases, and 5 bases had no gene match. The CDR3 bases are TGTGCCAGCTCACCACCCGGGACAGAGAACTACGAGCAGTACTTC. Amino acids: CASSPPGTENYEQYF.

J is TRBJ2-2 and V is TRBV7-9, with TRBD1 matching over 10 bases. Germline lookup yields CDR1 SEHNR and CDR2 FQNEAQ (reference sequence). CDR3 length: 15 residues. The trim removed 5 bases at V and 3 bases at J, leaving 3 bases unmatched. This CDR3 is CASSLGQGDTGELFF. The CDR3, as DNA: TGTGCCAGCAGCCTCGGACAGGGGGACACCGGGGAGCTGTTTTTT. Full variable domain (remainder filled in from reference TRBV7-9 and TRBJ2-2): DTGVSQNPRHKITKRGQNVTFRCDPISEHNRLYWYRQTLGQGPEFLTYFQNEAQLEKSRLLSDRFSAERPKGSFSTLEIQRTEQGDSAMYLCASSLGQGDTGELFFGEGSRLTVL.